This T cell receptor beta chain is drawn from a study of blood T cell repertoires in COVID-19. Across the whole study: The United States, Italy and Spain supplied acute and convalescent COVID-19 samples. In each case, the material was cDNA or gDNA derived from T cells, B-cell-depleted T cells, or PBMCs.

Authors' processing steps: The assay estimated nucleated cells by amplifying reference gene primers. Measured with immunoSEQ multiplex PCR; TCRdb has only the in-frame clones, and not every one. Clone size and the V and J calls come from that table; the DNA yielded D and trimming. This table holds about 110,000 clones, 70% to 80% found once. CDR3 length equals 14 residues. Trimming left V 1 base short and J 0 bases short, with 5 bases between. Germline V gene data show CDR1 as SGHRS and CDR2 as YFSETQ. This rearrangement joins TRBV5-1 to TRBJ1-3; D unresolved. The source is a human donor with acute or convalescent COVID-19. The donor label of this sample is uncertain. Source material: peripheral blood. This CDR3 reads CASSLSVSGNTIYF. CDR3 nucleotide sequence: TGCGCCAGCAGCTTGAGCGTCTCTGGAAACACCATATATTTT. The variable domain in full, completed from reference TRBV5-1 and TRBJ1-3, reads KAGVTQTPRYLIKTRGQQVTLSCSPISGHRSVSWYQQTPGQGLQFLFEYFSETQRNKGNFPGRFSGRQFSNSRSEMNVSTLELGDSALYLCASSLSVSGNTIYFGEGSWLTVV.